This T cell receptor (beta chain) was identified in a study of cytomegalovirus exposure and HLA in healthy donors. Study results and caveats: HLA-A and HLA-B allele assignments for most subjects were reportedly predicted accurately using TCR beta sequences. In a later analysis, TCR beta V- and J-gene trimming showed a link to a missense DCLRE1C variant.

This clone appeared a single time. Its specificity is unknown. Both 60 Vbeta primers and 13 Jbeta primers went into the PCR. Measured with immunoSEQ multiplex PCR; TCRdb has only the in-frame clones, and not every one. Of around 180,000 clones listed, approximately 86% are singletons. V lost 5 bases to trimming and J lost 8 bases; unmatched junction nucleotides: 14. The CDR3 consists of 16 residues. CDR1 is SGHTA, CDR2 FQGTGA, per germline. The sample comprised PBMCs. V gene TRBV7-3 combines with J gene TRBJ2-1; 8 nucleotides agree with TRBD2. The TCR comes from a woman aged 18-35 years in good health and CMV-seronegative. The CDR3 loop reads CASSRVLTSVGDEQFF. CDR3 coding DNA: TGTGCCAGCAGCCGCGTTTTGACTAGCGTAGGGGATGAGCAGTTCTTC.